This note documents a single T cell receptor beta chain sequence. Antigen unknown. The CDR3 contains 16 residues. Germline-derived CDR1 and CDR2 are SGHTA and FQGTGA. The ends lost 5 bases at V and 2 bases at J; junction bases unmatched: 8. These data originate in a study of OX40 agonist ivuxolimab in advanced cancers. Study-level points and caveats: In CD8+ T cells, expanded clones were on average more numerous than in CD4+.

The table came from immunoSEQ multiplex PCR; TCRdb's copy has only in-frame clones and leaves some out. The table has tens of thousands of clones, around 84% seen once. The TCR was taken from an adult with an advanced solid tumor such as melanoma, head and neck, liver or kidney cancer. The sample here was CD4+ or CD8+ T cells sorted from blood, taken in a trial of the OX40 agonist ivuxolimab. The chain carries TRBV7-3 and TRBJ2-1, with 8 positions matching TRBD2. The CDR3 DNA reads as TGTGCCAGCAGCCCCGCAGGAGCGGGGGCCTACAATGAGCAGTTCTTC. Protein product: CASSPAGAGAYNEQFF. The full variable domain, with the rest looked up from reference TRBV7-3 and TRBJ2-1, is GAGVSQTPSNKVTEKGKYVELRCDPISGHTALYWYRQSLGQGPEFLIYFQGTGAADDSGLPNDRFFAVRPEGSVSTLKIQRTERGDSAVYLCASSPAGAGAYNEQFFGPGTRLTVL.